This record covers a single TCR beta chain. Its antigen is as yet unknown. The record originates from a study of regulatory T cells in long-lasting Graves disease. Looking at the study overall: To qualify as persistent, Graves' disease required over 5 years of antithyroid drugs with positive TSH receptor antibodies. Study-wide findings and caveats: New patients shared some 970 public clonotypes, fewer than the 2,500 to 3,500 shared by persistent patients. Persistent Graves' patients showed less TCR diversity than newly diagnosed patients showed.

Both iRepertoire HTBI primers and Arm-PCR of CDR3 regions were used to build the TCR beta libraries. MiXCR, applied by TCRdb to the multiplex PCR reads, yields one record per CDR3 protein. The sample yields 300,000 to 350,000 distinct CDR3 sequences, around a fifth seen once. Time point of the sample: persistent/refractory GD, antithyroid drugs over 5 years with positive TRAb. From RNA extracted from PBMCs, the TCR library was made. The authors drew patients from an endocrinology department in Xi'an, China. The receptor was derived from a female donor with Graves disease. The input for sequencing was peripheral blood mononuclear cells (PBMCs), taken when the disease was refractory, from a patient treated with antithyroid drugs.

The CDR3 DNA reads as TGTGCCAGCCTGCGCTCGGGAGCAGGGGCTGGGCCCCAGCATTTT. Amino acid sequence: CASLRSGAGAGPQHF. The chain uses TRBV25-1 and TRBJ1-5; D is perhaps TRBD1 (6 bases). Germline assignment: CDR1 MGHDK and CDR2 SYGVNS. The CDR3 runs 15 residues. V lost 8 bases to trimming and J lost 9 bases, with 23 bases between them.